A single sample gave rise to the 7 T cell receptor beta chains below, sequenced in a study of Graves' ophthalmopathy and Graves' hyperthyroidism. Researchers took RNA transcripts and amplified TCR beta CDR3 regions from them. RT-PCR was first run with HTBI primers, then multiplex PCR in a second round. TCRdb reprocessed the multiplex PCR reads via MiXCR and lists one record per CDR3 protein. Here the sample spans about 620,000 distinct CDR3 sequences, about 24% being singletons. The sample taken for sequencing was peripheral blood. The receptors derive from a woman under 30 with stable Graves' hyperthyroidism. Some clones in this sample may be carry-over from other donors' samples.

The gene calls are TRBV5-6 and TRBJ1-1, with D uncertain. V lost 0 bases to trimming and J lost 0 bases, with 12 bases between them. Germline loops: CDR1 SGHDT, CDR2 YYEEEE. This CDR3 comprises 16 residues. As DNA, the CDR3 is TGTGCCAGCAGCTTGGGTTTTGGCGGATTGAACACTGAAGCTTTCTTT. It yields the protein CASSLGFGGLNTEAFF.

The table lists this clonotype with many counts. The chain couples TRBV7-8 to TRBJ1-5; possible D gene TRBD1, 6 bases. The germline V and J ends were trimmed by 2 bases and 1 base, with 9 bases remaining between them. The germline V gene encodes CDR1 SGHVS and CDR2 FQNEAQ. The CDR3 covers 15 residues. In DNA, the CDR3 is TGTGCCAGCAGCTTATACAGGGAAAGCAATCAGCCCCAGCATTTT. This encodes CASSLYRESNQPQHF.

This clonotype was detected ten times or more. The rearrangement joins TRBV27 to TRBJ1-5; D unresolved. V lost 6 bases to trimming and J lost 0 bases, with 9 bases between them. The CDR3 is 14 residues long. From germline, CDR1 is MNHEY and CDR2 SMNVEV (reference sequence). CDR3 sequence: CASREHGSNQPQHF. The CDR3 bases are TGTGCCAGCAGGGAACACGGTAGCAATCAGCCCCAGCATTTT.

The chain has TRBV7-2 and TRBJ1-1, with D perhaps TRBD1 (5 bases). The CDR3 is 14 amino acids. V was shortened by 5 bases and J by 4 bases, with 14 bases between the two germline ends. The germline V gene encodes CDR1 SGHTA and CDR2 FQGNSA. The chain's CDR3 is CASSPQGFATEAFF. The CDR3 nucleotides are TGTGCCAGCAGCCCCCAGGGCTTTGCCACTGAAGCTTTCTTT.

In this sample, this clonotype turned up many times. This chain connects TRBV29-1 to TRBJ2-3; 8 bases match TRBD2. V gave up 4 bases and J gave up 6 bases; unmatched junction bases: 9. CDR1 is SQVTM and CDR2 is ANQGSEA in the germline V gene. This CDR3 spans 14 amino acids. CDR3: CSVGAAGGGDTQYF. The DNA of the CDR3 is TGCAGCGTTGGGGCGGCGGGGGGAGGTGATACGCAGTATTTT.

This clonotype was counted at least ten times. Because the CDR3 is missing its conserved closing phenylalanine or tryptophan, this is likely a read error. The chain has TRBV2 and TRBJ2-2; 8 bases are shared with TRBD2. Germline CDR1 reads SNHLY; CDR2 reads FYNNEI. This CDR3 region has 16 residues. J was trimmed by 0 bases and V by 6 bases; bases with no gene match: 6. CDR3 residues: CASSPGGGPNTGELFL. The CDR3 region has the DNA TGTGCCAGCAGCCCCGGGGGGGGGCCGAACACCGGGGAGCTGTTTCTT.

This clonotype was detected a few times. V is TRBV6-7 and J is TRBJ1-1; D unclear. TRBV6-7 is an open reading frame whose function is uncertain. CDR3 length: 17 amino acids. V lost 7 bases and J lost 3, with 24 bases in between. For the CDR3, the DNA is TGTGCCAGCACCGACCTTTTCGGGCCCTCTGAGGACACTGAAGCTTTCTTT. Amino acid sequence: CASTDLFGPSEDTEAFF.